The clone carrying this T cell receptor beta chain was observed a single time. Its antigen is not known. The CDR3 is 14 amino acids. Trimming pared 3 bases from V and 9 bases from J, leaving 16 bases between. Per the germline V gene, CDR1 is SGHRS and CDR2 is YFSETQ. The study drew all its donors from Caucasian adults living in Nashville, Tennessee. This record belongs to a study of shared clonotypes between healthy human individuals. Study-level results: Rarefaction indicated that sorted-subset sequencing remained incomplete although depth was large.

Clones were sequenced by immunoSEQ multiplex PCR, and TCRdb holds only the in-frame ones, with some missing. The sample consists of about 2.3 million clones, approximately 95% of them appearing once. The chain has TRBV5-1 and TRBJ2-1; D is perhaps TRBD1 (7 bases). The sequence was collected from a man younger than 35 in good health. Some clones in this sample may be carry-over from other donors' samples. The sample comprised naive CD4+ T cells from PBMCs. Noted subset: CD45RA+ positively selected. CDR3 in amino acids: CASSSRDSGGEQFF. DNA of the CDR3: TGCGCCAGCAGCTCCCGGGACTCAGGGGGTGAGCAGTTCTTC.